The 13 T cell receptor beta chains below all came from one sample that was sequenced in a study of blood T cell repertoires in COVID-19. Assay used: immunoSEQ multiplex PCR; TCRdb lists only in-frame clones, some missing. In the table there are approximately 150,000 clones, around four fifths of which are singletons. Sequenced input: PBMCs or T cells enriched from blood (not recorded which). These receptors were obtained from a woman aged 40 to 49 who had recovered from COVID-19.

The chain uses TRBV5-1 and TRBJ1-3; 7 nucleotides align to TRBD1. The germline V gene has CDR1 SGHRS and CDR2 YFSETQ. V lost 6 bases and J lost 8; bases outside the gene matches: 11. The CDR3 covers 14 residues. For the CDR3, the DNA is TGCGCCAGCAAGACCGACAGGGACAGAGACACCATATATTTT. Residues: CASKTDRDRDTIYF.

V usage is TRBV30 and J usage is TRBJ1-2; the D gene is possibly TRBD1 (6 bases). CDR1 and CDR2 from the germline V gene are GTSNPN and SVGIG (reference sequence). The V gene lost 5 bases and the J gene lost 7 bases, with 17 bases spanning the gap. The CDR3 runs to 13 residues. CDR3 in amino acids: CAWQLGGRVGYTF. The CDR3 DNA sequence: TGTGCCTGGCAATTAGGGGGTAGGGTTGGCTACACCTTC.

V is TRBV6-5 and J is TRBJ2-7; 9 positions agree with TRBD1. V gave up 3 bases and J gave up 1 base; unmatched junction bases: 1. Germline values: CDR1 MNHEY, CDR2 SVGAGI. This CDR3 is 14 amino acids long. The CDR3 DNA reads as TGTGCCAGCAGTTATGGACAGGGGTCCTACGAGCAGTACTTC. Translated: CASSYGQGSYEQYF.

In this sample, this clone turned up a few times. The V gene is TRBV15, the J gene TRBJ1-2; D is perhaps TRBD1 (6 bases). The CDR3 has 16 residues. From germline, CDR1 is LNHNV and CDR2 YYDKDF (reference sequence). The ends were cut back, 5 bases at V and 6 bases at J, with 22 bases in the middle. Written as DNA, the CDR3 is TGTGCCACCAGCCCCCGTCTGGATACAGGGTTAAATGGCTACACCTTC. Translating gives CATSPRLDTGLNGYTF.

The J gene is TRBJ1-2, the V gene TRBV30, with 7 bases lining up with TRBD1. This CDR3 has 13 amino acids. CDR1 and CDR2 (germline): GTSNPN, SVGIG (reference sequence). V dropped 8 bases and J dropped 8; count of bases not matched to a gene: 14. The CDR3 here is CALQQGLPIGYTF. CDR3 DNA: TGTGCCCTCCAACAGGGGCTCCCAATAGGCTACACCTTC.

In its sample, this clone was seen a few times. The rearrangement links TRBV5-1 to TRBJ1-2; D remains ambiguous. Trimming pared 0 bases from V and 4 bases from J, leaving 7 bases between. Per germline, CDR1 SGHRS and CDR2 YFSETQ. This CDR3 has 13 amino acids. The chain's CDR3 is CASSLETGYGYTF. The CDR3 region has the DNA TGCGCCAGCAGCTTGGAGACGGGCTATGGCTACACCTTC.

The V and J genes are TRBV27 and TRBJ1-1, with D maybe TRBD1 (6 bases). Germline V gene sequence: CDR1 MNHEY, CDR2 SMNVEV (reference sequence). CDR3 length equals 13 residues. The V end lost 6 bases, the J end lost 6 bases, and 14 bases lay between the germline ends. For the CDR3, the DNA is TGTGCCAGCAGACCAGGGGAAAGGGCTGAAGCTTTCTTT. It translates to CASRPGERAEAFF.

The V gene is TRBV12-5, the J gene TRBJ2-1; 10 positions agree with TRBD2. Germline V gene lookup returns CDR1 LGHNT and CDR2 FRNRAP. The V segment lost 5 bases and the J segment 4 bases; nucleotides outside the gene matches: 5. The CDR3 runs to 15 residues. CDR3 coding DNA: TGTGCTAGTGGTGCCACTAGCGGGACGTACAATGAGCAGTTCTTC. Translation gives CASGATSGTYNEQFF.

The chain recombines TRBV6-5 with TRBJ1-3, with a weak D call TRBD1 (5 bases). Trimming took 9 bases from V and 2 from J, leaving 11 bases between them. The CDR3 has 13 amino acids. Per germline, CDR1 MNHEY and CDR2 SVGAGI. The CDR3 coding sequence is TGTGCCAGTAGCGGCAGGGCTGGAAACACCATATATTTT. Translating gives CASSGRAGNTIYF.

DNA of the CDR3: TGTGCCAGCAGCCCCGGAGGCGATGAGCAGTTCTTC. Amino acids: CASSPGGDEQFF. V gene TRBV13 combines with J gene TRBJ2-1, with D perhaps matching TRBD2 (5 bases). CDR3 length: 12 residues. CDR1 PRHDT and CDR2 FYEKMQ come from the germline V gene (reference sequence). V lost 5 bases, J lost 8 bases, and 10 bases lay in between.

The V gene is TRBV30, the J gene TRBJ1-5; 9 nucleotides match TRBD1. The trim removed 2 bases at V and 3 bases at J, leaving 14 bases unmatched. CDR1 GTSNPN and CDR2 SVGIG come from the germline V gene (reference sequence). The CDR3 extends over 18 amino acids. The chain's CDR3 is CAWSPNGGQGWFNQPQHF. The DNA of the CDR3 is TGTGCCTGGAGTCCGAACGGTGGACAGGGGTGGTTCAATCAGCCCCAGCATTTT.

Of note for this clone: The junction does not match germline at one end; this may be a read error. The chain links TRBV9 to TRBJ2-7; TRBD1 is a possible D gene (6 bases). This CDR3 region has 11 residues. Germline V CDR1 and CDR2: SGDLS, YYNGEE. The CDR3 is CASSVTGPLSF. The CDR3, as DNA: TGTGCCAGCAGCGTGACAGGTCCACTTTCTTTC.

V is TRBV6-2 or TRBV6-3 and J is TRBJ1-2, with 7 bases aligning to TRBD1. There are 12 residues in the CDR3. The germline gives CDR1 MNHEY, CDR2 SVGEGT. The trim removed 5 bases at V and 7 bases at J, leaving 4 bases unmatched. CDR3 region: CASSRQGGGYTF. The DNA of the CDR3 is TGTGCCAGCAGTCGACAGGGCGGTGGCTACACCTTC.